A single sample is the source of the 14 T cell receptor beta chains below, sequenced in a study of PD-1 blockade in classical Hodgkin lymphoma. In every patient, relapse followed autologous stem cell transplantation, while exposure to brentuximab vedotin differed. Profiled with immunoSEQ multiplex PCR; TCRdb holds only in-frame clones, not every one. The sample records tens of thousands of clones, roughly 90% being singletons. Sequencing used peripheral blood mononuclear cells (PBMCs), obtained at baseline. The receptors originated from a human donor with classical Hodgkin lymphoma.

The V gene is TRBV4-2, the J gene TRBJ2-1; D possibly corresponds to TRBD1 (5 bases). The CDR3 sequence is 14 residues long. In germline, CDR1 is LGHNA, CDR2 YNFKEQ. Trimming took 2 bases from V and 7 from J, leaving 12 bases between them. The CDR3 nucleotides read TGTGCCAGCAGCCAATTGGCAGGGTCGAATGAGCAGTTCTTC. Translating it yields CASSQLAGSNEQFF.

This chain uses TRBV28 with TRBJ2-5, with D maybe TRBD1 (6 bases). V was shortened by 3 bases and J by 5 bases, with 22 bases between the two germline ends. The germline V gene has CDR1 MDHEN and CDR2 SYDVKM. The CDR3 spans 17 residues. The CDR3: CASSFSSRQASQETQYF. CDR3 nucleotide sequence: TGTGCCAGCAGTTTCTCGTCGAGACAGGCCTCGCAGGAGACCCAGTACTTC.

This clone was seen just once. V is TRBV5-1 and J is TRBJ2-1, with a weak D call TRBD2 (6 bases). V lost 4 bases, J lost 6 bases, and 11 bases lay in between. Germline assignment: CDR1 SGHRS and CDR2 YFSETQ. The CDR3 consists of 13 residues. The CDR3 DNA reads TGCGCCAGCAGCGGAGTAGCGGTCAATGAGCAGTTCTTC. Translated: CASSGVAVNEQFF.

The chain combines TRBV11-2 with TRBJ1-3; weak D call: TRBD1 (6 bases). The germline V and J ends were trimmed by 5 bases and 0 bases, with 14 bases remaining between them. CDR1 and CDR2 from the germline V gene are SGHAT and FQNNGV. This CDR3 is 16 amino acids long. Here the CDR3 DNA reads TGTGCCAGCAGCCCATACAGGGAAAGCTCTGGAAACACCATATATTTT. It is translated as CASSPYRESSGNTIYF.

The chain employs TRBV6-1 and TRBJ2-7, with D possibly matching TRBD2 (6 bases). Trimming left V 3 bases short and J 2 bases short, with 11 bases between. Germline assignment: CDR1 MNHNS and CDR2 SASEGT. The CDR3 has 14 residues. In DNA, the CDR3 is TGTGCCAGCAGTGATAGTAGCGGACCCTACGAGCAGTACTTC. Its protein is CASSDSSGPYEQYF.

The genes are TRBV28 and TRBJ2-7; 8 bases fit TRBD2. V lost 3 bases, J lost 2 bases, and 6 bases stayed unmatched. Germline V gene data show CDR1 as MDHEN and CDR2 as SYDVKM. This CDR3 is built from 15 residues. CDR3 protein: CASSFGRGAPYEQYF. The DNA for the CDR3 is TGTGCCAGCAGTTTTGGGCGGGGGGCCCCCTACGAGCAGTACTTC. Full variable domain (rest looked up from reference TRBV28 and TRBJ2-7): DVKVTQSSRYLVKRTGEKVFLECVQDMDHENMFWYRQDPGLGLRLIYFSYDVKMKEKGDIPEGYSVSREKKERFSLILESASTNQTSMYLCASSFGRGAPYEQYFGPGTRLTVT.

The rearrangement links TRBV13 to TRBJ2-7, with 10 bases matching TRBD1. The junction had 10 bases not matched to a gene; V was cut back by 5 bases and J by 6 bases. Germline assignment: CDR1 PRHDT and CDR2 FYEKMQ (reference sequence). This CDR3 comprises 15 residues. CDR3 DNA: TGTGCCAGCAGCCCAGGAGGGACAGGGGTCCCCGAGCAGTACTTC. Its translation: CASSPGGTGVPEQYF.

The chain uses TRBV5-4 and TRBJ2-4; the match to TRBD1 covers 10 bases. The CDR3 has 17 amino acids. CDR1 is SGHNT, CDR2 YYREEE, per germline (reference sequence). V trimming: 4 bases; J trimming: 5 bases; junction bases outside the gene matches: 12. This chain's CDR3 is CASSRSGTGVYENIQYF. CDR3 coding DNA: TGTGCCAGCAGCCGAAGCGGGACAGGGGTATATGAAAACATTCAGTACTTC.

The J gene is TRBJ2-5, the V gene TRBV25-1; 11 bases are a match to TRBD2. The CDR3 is made up of 14 amino acids. The germline V gene has CDR1 MGHDK and CDR2 SYGVNS. V lost 5 bases, J lost 2 bases, and 1 base stayed unmatched. The CDR3, as DNA: TGTGCCAGCAGTACTAGCGGGAGTCAAGAGACCCAGTACTTC. Translation: CASSTSGSQETQYF. The entire variable domain, with the rest obtained from reference TRBV25-1 and TRBJ2-5, is as follows: EADIYQTPRYLVIGTGKKITLECSQTMGHDKMYWYQQDPGMELHLIHYSYGVNSTEKGDLSSESTVSRIRTEHFPLTLESARPSHTSQYLCASSTSGSQETQYFGPGTRLLVL.

J is TRBJ1-4 and V is TRBV5-6; D is unresolved. Germline V lookup: CDR1 SGHDT, CDR2 YYEEEE. The length of the CDR3 is 13 residues. The V end lost 2 bases, the J end lost 7 bases, and 9 bases lay between the germline ends. CDR3 residues: CASSFGEREKLFF. The CDR3 nucleotides are TGTGCCAGCAGCTTTGGAGAGCGTGAAAAACTGTTTTTT.

The chain couples TRBV7-8 to TRBJ1-3; maybe TRBD1 (5 bases). Per germline, CDR1 SGHVS and CDR2 FQNEAQ. Trimming left V 1 base short and J 0 bases short, with 16 bases between. There are 18 residues in the CDR3. The CDR3 bases are TGTGCCAGCAGCTTAGTTTCCGGGGCCCCAAGCTCTGGAAACACCATATATTTT. Its translation: CASSLVSGAPSSGNTIYF.

This CDR3 reads CASSSGQSVYQETQYF. CDR3 bases: TGTGCCAGCAGTTCAGGACAGAGTGTGTACCAAGAGACCCAGTACTTC. The chain has TRBV28 and TRBJ2-5; weak D call: TRBD1 (6 bases). The CDR3 has 16 amino acids. The germline V gene encodes CDR1 MDHEN and CDR2 SYDVKM. V lost 4 bases and J lost 0, with 15 bases in between.

The V call is TRBV7-9, the J call TRBJ2-7, with D unresolved. Looked up from germline, CDR1 is SEHNR and CDR2 is FQNEAQ (reference sequence). V lost 8 bases and J 2 bases, leaving 13 bases between the germline ends. This CDR3 is built from 13 residues. CDR3 sequence (DNA): TGTGCCAGCTCAGACTGGTTGGCCTACGAGCAGTACTTC. This translates into CASSDWLAYEQYF.

J is TRBJ2-6 and V is TRBV2, with unresolved D. V lost 7 bases to trimming and J lost 13 bases, with 14 bases between them. Germline V gene sequence: CDR1 SNHLY, CDR2 FYNNEI. This CDR3 has 12 amino acids. The CDR3 here is CASNGDRGVLTF. In DNA, the CDR3 is TGTGCCAGCAACGGTGACCGTGGAGTCCTGACTTTC.